A selection of T cell receptor beta chains follows, all from one sample in a study of blood T cell repertoires in COVID-19. Generated by immunoSEQ multiplex PCR, the TCRdb table keeps only in-frame clones and is missing some. Of around 200,000 clones in the sample, about four fifths were seen once. The specimen was peripheral blood. The receptors stem from a man aged 45 to 65 with active or convalescent COVID-19. Both conserved end residues are part of each CDR3. The order of the fields is J gene, D gene, V gene, clone size, CDR3 protein, CDR3 DNA. The D gene is left open where the match is weak. Size is omitted from some rows. Given values are once, few, many or a class for expanded clones.

TRBJ1-1	-	TRBV12-5	-	CASGPGTPGQNTEAFF	TGTGCTAGTGGCCCCGGGACCCCGGGACAGAACACTGAAGCTTTCTTT
TRBJ2-7	-	TRBV30	once	CAWISQVHEQYF	TGTGCCTGGATCTCACAGGTCCACGAGCAGTACTTC
TRBJ1-2	-	TRBV27	-	CASSLSAGSYIYGYTF	TGTGCCAGCAGTTTATCGGCCGGGAGCTATATTTATGGCTACACCTTC
TRBJ1-1	-	TRBV28	-	CASSFRGRKAFF	TGTGCCAGCAGTTTCCGGGGGAGAAAAGCTTTCTTT
TRBJ2-7	TRBD1	TRBV5-1	-	CASSFPGQGYSYEQYF	TGCGCCAGCAGCTTTCCGGGACAGGGTTATTCCTACGAGCAGTACTTC
TRBJ2-2	TRBD2	TRBV19	-	CAGAPRGGNTGELFF	TGTGCCGGCGCTCCTCGGGGGGGGAACACCGGGGAGCTGTTTTTT
TRBJ1-6	TRBD1	TRBV11-2	-	CASSSGTAHSPLHF	TGTGCCAGCAGCTCAGGGACAGCCCATTCACCCCTCCACTTT
TRBJ2-5	TRBD2	TRBV19	-	CASSTVSGLGGETQYF	TGTGCCAGTAGTACGGTCTCGGGACTAGGGGGAGAGACCCAGTACTTC
TRBJ2-1	-	TRBV7-2	few	CASSLASYRVRGKIDRFF	TGTGCCAGCAGCTTAGCGTCCTACAGGGTTCGAGGAAAGATTGATAGGTTCTTC
TRBJ1-5	TRBD1	TRBV27	few	CASSSTGARQPQHF	TGTGCCAGCAGTTCCACAGGGGCACGGCAGCCCCAGCATTTT
TRBJ1-5	-	TRBV19	-	CASSNVGGGNQPQHF	TGTGCCAGTAGTAATGTGGGGGGGGGCAATCAGCCCCAGCATTTT
TRBJ1-1	-	TRBV5-1	-	CASSSAHRNTEAFF	TGCGCCAGCAGTTCGGCTCACAGGAACACTGAAGCTTTCTTT
TRBJ2-6	TRBD1	TRBV7-3	-	CASSPGGPGANVLTF	TGTGCCAGCAGCCCAGGGGGCCCCGGGGCCAACGTCCTGACTTTC
TRBJ1-2	-	TRBV30	-	CAYAAVDYGYTF	TGTGCCTATGCGGCGGTGGACTATGGCTACACCTTC
TRBJ1-2	TRBD1	TRBV3-1/TRBV3-2	few	CASSQDRQGNDGYTF	TGTGCCAGCAGCCAAGACCGACAGGGTAATGATGGCTACACCTTC
TRBJ2-2	-	TRBV11-2	few	CASSFWAGREELFF	TGTGCCAGCAGCTTTTGGGCGGGCCGGGAGGAGCTGTTTTTT
TRBJ2-1	-	TRBV6-5	-	CASTLEVGSYNEQFF	TGTGCCAGCACCCTAGAAGTCGGGTCCTACAATGAGCAGTTCTTC
TRBJ2-3	TRBD1	TRBV29-1	-	CSVESGGSTDTQYF	TGCAGCGTTGAATCAGGGGGAAGCACAGATACGCAGTATTTT
TRBJ2-7	TRBD1	TRBV9	once	CASSPGDRPREQYF	TGTGCCAGCAGCCCAGGGGACAGACCTAGGGAGCAGTACTTC
TRBJ1-2	TRBD1	TRBV6-5	-	CASTETTGSHYGYTF	TGTGCCAGCACCGAAACGACAGGGTCCCACTATGGCTACACCTTC